The rows below give T cell receptor beta chains drawn from one sample of a study of T cells in Graves' hyperthyroidism and ophthalmopathy. TCRdb ran MiXCR on the multiplex PCR reads and lists one entry per CDR3 protein. The sample yields around 620,000 distinct CDR3 sequences, about half seen once. Sequencing was carried out using peripheral blood or thyroid tissue (not recorded which). Receptors originate from an adult woman with Graves' disease, either hyperthyroidism or ophthalmopathy (not recorded which). Both conserved end residues are part of each CDR3. Fields, in order: CDR3 DNA, CDR3 protein, D gene, V gene, clone size, J gene. A D gene is named only where the DNA matches it firmly. Some rows mark clone size as missing; the rest say once, few, many or name a class of expanded clone.

CDR3nt: TGCAGCGCTGGGGGACTAGAGTCTGCCTACGAGCAGTACTTC; CDR3aa: CSAGGLESAYEQYF; d_gene: TRBD2; v_gene: TRBV29-1; abundance: -; j_gene: TRBJ2-7
CDR3nt: TGTGCCAGCAGCGGTAGGGGAGGCAGGAACACTGAAGCTTTCTTT; CDR3aa: CASSGRGGRNTEAFF; d_gene: -; v_gene: TRBV2; abundance: -; j_gene: TRBJ1-1
CDR3nt: TGTGCCAGCAGCGGATCCCGGTTGACAGCAACTAATGAAAAACTGTTTTTT; CDR3aa: CASSGSRLTATNEKLFF; d_gene: -; v_gene: TRBV9; abundance: -; j_gene: TRBJ1-4
CDR3nt: TGTGCCAGCAGGAGGGCGTCGAACACTGAAGCTTTCTTT; CDR3aa: CASRRASNTEAFF; d_gene: -; v_gene: TRBV2; abundance: -; j_gene: TRBJ1-1
CDR3nt: TGTGCCAGCAGCCCACAGGGGCTGGGTGAAAAACTGTTTTTT; CDR3aa: CASSPQGLGEKLFF; d_gene: TRBD1; v_gene: TRBV2; abundance: once; j_gene: TRBJ1-4
CDR3nt: TGTGCCACCAGGGATCTCAGACCAGAAACTGAAGCTTTCTTT; CDR3aa: CATRDLRPETEAFF; d_gene: -; v_gene: TRBV15; abundance: -; j_gene: TRBJ1-1
CDR3nt: TGTGCCAGCAGGTTAGGACAGGGTGTATCACCCCTCCACTTT; CDR3aa: CASRLGQGVSPLHF; d_gene: TRBD1; v_gene: TRBV7-8; abundance: -; j_gene: TRBJ1-6
CDR3nt: TGTGCCAGCAGTTCCCACTCCCCGGTGACCCAGTACTTC; CDR3aa: CASSSHSPVTQYF; d_gene: -; v_gene: TRBV6-5; abundance: -; j_gene: TRBJ2-5
CDR3nt: TGTGCCAGCAGCTCAGACAGGACCTATGGCTACACCTTC; CDR3aa: CASSSDRTYGYTF; d_gene: -; v_gene: TRBV6-6; abundance: many; j_gene: TRBJ1-2
CDR3nt: TGTGCCAGCAGCTCACTACTCGGGACCGGGGAGCTGTTTTTT; CDR3aa: CASSSLLGTGELFF; d_gene: -; v_gene: TRBV7-2; abundance: -; j_gene: TRBJ2-2
CDR3nt: TGTGCCAGCAGCTTGGACAGGGGGCAGGTAGAGACCCAGTACTTC; CDR3aa: CASSLDRGQVETQYF; d_gene: TRBD1; v_gene: TRBV7-9; abundance: many; j_gene: TRBJ2-5
CDR3nt: TGTGCCAGCAGCGTAGCAGGGGCGGTCAACAGCGGGGAGCTGTTTTTT; CDR3aa: CASSVAGAVNSGELFF; d_gene: -; v_gene: TRBV9; abundance: many; j_gene: TRBJ2-2
CDR3nt: TGTGCCAGCTCCGAAAAGACAGGTTTGGATGAAGCTTTCTTT; CDR3aa: CASSEKTGLDEAFF; d_gene: -; v_gene: TRBV18; abundance: few; j_gene: TRBJ1-1
CDR3nt: TGTGCCAGCAGCTTAGTTCCGTTGAGCTCCTACGAGCAGTACTTC; CDR3aa: CASSLVPLSSYEQYF; d_gene: -; v_gene: TRBV7-2; abundance: many; j_gene: TRBJ2-7
CDR3nt: TGTGCCAGCAGTTACGGGAGCCCCGGTGGTACTGAAGCTTTCTTT; CDR3aa: CASSYGSPGGTEAFF; d_gene: -; v_gene: TRBV6-2/TRBV6-3; abundance: few; j_gene: TRBJ1-1
CDR3nt: TGTGCCAGCGGCCCCGGGACAGGGTATACTGAATCTTTCTTT; CDR3aa: CASGPGTGYTESFF; d_gene: TRBD1; v_gene: TRBV7-2; abundance: -; j_gene: TRBJ1-1
CDR3nt: TGTGCCAGCACCCCCGGGTCAGGGGGAATTTCACCCCTCCACTTT; CDR3aa: CASTPGSGGISPLHF; d_gene: TRBD1; v_gene: TRBV11-2; abundance: -; j_gene: TRBJ1-6
CDR3nt: TGCAGTGCCCGACAGGGGAATAGCAATCAGCCCCAGCATTTT; CDR3aa: CSARQGNSNQPQHF; d_gene: TRBD1; v_gene: TRBV20-1; abundance: -; j_gene: TRBJ1-5
CDR3nt: TGTGCCAGCAGTTTTGGGACTAACCCCTTCGTCCACGAGCAGTACTTC; CDR3aa: CASSFGTNPFVHEQYF; d_gene: TRBD2; v_gene: TRBV27; abundance: -; j_gene: TRBJ2-7
CDR3nt: TGTGCCAGCAGCTCCCTCGGCAGGGGGGCAGGTGGCGGGGAGCTGTTTTTT; CDR3aa: CASSSLGRGAGGGELFF; d_gene: -; v_gene: TRBV2; abundance: -; j_gene: TRBJ2-2
CDR3nt: TGTGCCTGGAACTTGGGCGGCCGAGAAGCTTTCTTT; CDR3aa: CAWNLGGREAFF; d_gene: -; v_gene: TRBV30; abundance: many; j_gene: TRBJ1-1
CDR3nt: TGTGCCAGCAGTTATGGGGGACTGGGTGAAGCTTTCTTT; CDR3aa: CASSYGGLGEAFF; d_gene: -; v_gene: TRBV12-3/TRBV12-4; abundance: few; j_gene: TRBJ1-1
CDR3nt: TGCGCCAGCAGCTTGAACAGGGTGGAGACCCAGTACTTC; CDR3aa: CASSLNRVETQYF; d_gene: -; v_gene: TRBV5-1; abundance: many; j_gene: TRBJ2-5
CDR3nt: TGTGCCAGCAGCCGACAGGGGACTCTAATTGAGCAGTACTTC; CDR3aa: CASSRQGTLIEQYF; d_gene: TRBD1; v_gene: TRBV7-8; abundance: many; j_gene: TRBJ2-7
CDR3nt: TGTGCCAGCAGCTTTCACGGGAGAAAGACCCAGCATTTT; CDR3aa: CASSFHGRKTQHF; d_gene: -; v_gene: TRBV5-4; abundance: -; j_gene: TRBJ1-5
CDR3nt: TGTGCCAGCAGCTCCTACGGGACAGGGGCCCCTGAAGCTTTCTTT; CDR3aa: CASSSYGTGAPEAFF; d_gene: TRBD1; v_gene: TRBV5-6; abundance: many; j_gene: TRBJ1-1
CDR3nt: TGTGCCAGCAGCTTCAAAGCCGGGACAGGGGAAAAGACCCAGTACTTC; CDR3aa: CASSFKAGTGEKTQYF; d_gene: TRBD1; v_gene: TRBV11-2; abundance: many; j_gene: TRBJ2-5
CDR3nt: TGTGCCAGCAGTGAATTAGGGGCCGCGGACCAAGAGACCCAGTACTTC; CDR3aa: CASSELGAADQETQYF; d_gene: -; v_gene: TRBV25-1; abundance: many; j_gene: TRBJ2-5
CDR3nt: TGTGCCAGCAGCTTAGTAGGGCACCGAAAGGACTACGAGCAGTACTTC; CDR3aa: CASSLVGHRKDYEQYF; d_gene: -; v_gene: TRBV7-9; abundance: -; j_gene: TRBJ2-7
CDR3nt: TGTGCCAGCACCCCAGGGACTAGCGGGCCGGTAGAGACCCAGTACTTC; CDR3aa: CASTPGTSGPVETQYF; d_gene: TRBD2; v_gene: TRBV9; abundance: many; j_gene: TRBJ2-5
CDR3nt: TGTGCCATCAGTGACATAGCGGGGGCTTTCTTT; CDR3aa: CAISDIAGAFF; d_gene: -; v_gene: TRBV10-3; abundance: -; j_gene: TRBJ1-1
CDR3nt: TGCGCCAGCAGCTTGGAACACGGCACGATCCCTTTCTTT; CDR3aa: CASSLEHGTIPFF; d_gene: -; v_gene: TRBV5-1; abundance: -; j_gene: TRBJ1-1
CDR3nt: TGCGCCAGCAGCTTCGGCGATTCACCCCTCCACTTT; CDR3aa: CASSFGDSPLHF; d_gene: -; v_gene: TRBV5-1; abundance: many; j_gene: TRBJ1-6
CDR3nt: TGTGCCAGCAGCTTAAGACAGGTTCTAAATTCACCCCTCCACTTT; CDR3aa: CASSLRQVLNSPLHF; d_gene: -; v_gene: TRBV7-9; abundance: many; j_gene: TRBJ1-6
CDR3nt: TGTGCCAGAGGGGGGGTTGGGGGATGGGACAATCAGCCCCAGCATTTT; CDR3aa: CARGGVGGWDNQPQHF; d_gene: -; v_gene: TRBV6-1; abundance: -; j_gene: TRBJ1-5
CDR3nt: TGCAGTGTCCTAGCGTCCCGGAGGGCGACGAACACTGAAGCTTTCTTT; CDR3aa: CSVLASRRATNTEAFF; d_gene: -; v_gene: TRBV20-1; abundance: -; j_gene: TRBJ1-1
CDR3nt: TGCAGTGCTAGATGGCTGGGGGCCTATGGCTACACCATATATTTT; CDR3aa: CSARWLGAYGYTIYF; d_gene: -; v_gene: TRBV20-1; abundance: -; j_gene: TRBJ1-3
CDR3nt: TGCAGTGCTAGTGTGGGACTAGCGGGAAACACCATATATTTT; CDR3aa: CSASVGLAGNTIYF; d_gene: -; v_gene: TRBV20-1; abundance: -; j_gene: TRBJ1-3